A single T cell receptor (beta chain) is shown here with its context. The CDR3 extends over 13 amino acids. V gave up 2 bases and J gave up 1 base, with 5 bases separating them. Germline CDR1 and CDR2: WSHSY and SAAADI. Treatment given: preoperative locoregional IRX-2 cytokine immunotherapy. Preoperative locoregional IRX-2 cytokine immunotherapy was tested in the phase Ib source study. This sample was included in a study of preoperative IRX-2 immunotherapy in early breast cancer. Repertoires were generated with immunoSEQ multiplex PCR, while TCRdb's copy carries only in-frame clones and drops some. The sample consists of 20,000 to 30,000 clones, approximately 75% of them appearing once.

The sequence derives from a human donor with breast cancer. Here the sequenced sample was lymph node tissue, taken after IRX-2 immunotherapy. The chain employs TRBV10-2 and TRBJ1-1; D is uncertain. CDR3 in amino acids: CASSEGRNTEAFF. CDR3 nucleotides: TGCGCCAGCAGTGAGGGAAGGAACACTGAAGCTTTCTTT.